These 14 T cell receptor beta chains came from one sample sequenced in a study of long-term antiretroviral therapy in people with HIV. At the survey level, the v3.0 immunoSEQ assay was run. Sequenced by immunoSEQ multiplex PCR; TCRdb stores in-frame clones only, minus some. Among approximately 21,000 clones listed, less than 85% were seen once. Sequenced here: unsorted PBMCs, sampled at the start of antiretroviral therapy. Receptors originate from a man in his forties or fifties with HIV.

The chain couples TRBV15 to TRBJ2-6; no clear D gene. In germline, CDR1 is LNHNV, CDR2 YYDKDF (reference sequence). Trimming cost V 0 bases and J 1 base, with 7 bases left between them. CDR3 length equals 16 residues. Here the CDR3 DNA reads TGTGCCACCAGCAGAGATACATCGTCTGGGGCCAACGTCCTGACTTTC. Encoded protein: CATSRDTSSGANVLTF.

This clone was picked up a small number of times. The chain is built from TRBV7-2 and TRBJ1-5, with D possibly TRBD1 on 5 matching bases. V lost 5 bases and J lost 6, with 11 bases in between. Germline CDR1 SGHTA, CDR2 FQGNSA. CDR3 length: 13 residues. The CDR3 DNA reads TGTGCCAGCAGCGGGACGGCTGGTCAGCCCCAGCATTTT. Its protein is CASSGTAGQPQHF.

This clone was counted between two and nine times. The chain combines TRBV10-1 with TRBJ2-7; 10 bases align to TRBD2. The trim removed 0 bases at V and 3 bases at J, leaving 5 bases unmatched. Per germline, CDR1 WNHNN and CDR2 SYGVQD (reference sequence). The CDR3 is 16 residues long. The CDR3 nucleotides read TGCGCCAGCAGTGAGTCAACTAGCGGGGTAGACTACGAGCAGTACTTC. It codes for CASSESTSGVDYEQYF.

V usage is TRBV7-9 and J usage is TRBJ2-3; D uncertain. The CDR3 extends over 12 amino acids. Germline values: CDR1 SEHNR, CDR2 FQNEAQ (reference sequence). Trimming took 5 bases from V and 6 from J, leaving 9 bases between them. CDR3: CASSPLQDTQYF. As DNA, the CDR3 is TGTGCCAGCAGCCCCCTCCAGGATACGCAGTATTTT.

The count of this clone is one. This rearrangement joins TRBV7-8 to TRBJ2-3, with TRBD2 identical over 11 bases. The V gene's germline CDR1 is SGHVS and CDR2 FQNEAQ. The junction had 3 bases not matched to a gene; V was cut back by 2 bases and J by 2 bases. The CDR3 has 16 amino acids. The CDR3 loop reads CASSLLAGGLTDTQYF. The CDR3 coding sequence is TGTGCCAGCAGCTTACTAGCGGGGGGACTCACAGATACGCAGTATTTT.

This clone is a singleton in its sample. The chain couples TRBV29-1 to TRBJ1-2, with 10 bases matching TRBD1. CDR3 size: 14 residues. CDR1 and CDR2 from the germline V gene are SQVTM and ANQGSEA. V shed 0 bases and J 8 bases; nucleotides not matched to a gene: 6. The CDR3: CSVEDLGTGVGYTF. For the CDR3, the DNA is TGCAGCGTTGAAGATCTGGGGACAGGGGTAGGCTACACCTTC.

The genes are TRBV15 and TRBJ2-1; D not certain. Germline V CDR1 and CDR2: LNHNV, YYDKDF (reference sequence). CDR3 length: 15 amino acids. V was pared by 1 base and J by 5 bases, with 12 bases between. The CDR3 spells CATSRVGGSNNEQFF. The DNA for the CDR3 is TGTGCCACCAGCAGAGTGGGCGGTAGTAACAATGAGCAGTTCTTC. The entire variable domain, with the rest obtained from reference TRBV15 and TRBJ2-1, is as follows: DAMVIQNPRYQVTQFGKPVTLSCSQTLNHNVMYWYQQKSSQAPKLLFHYYDKDFNNEADTPDNFQSRRPNTSFCFLDIRSPGLGDTAMYLCATSRVGGSNNEQFFGPGTRLTVL.

This rearrangement joins TRBV9 to TRBJ2-3, with D maybe TRBD2 (6 bases). CDR3 length equals 16 residues. CDR1 and CDR2 (germline): SGDLS, YYNGEE. Deletions cut 0 bases from V and 2 bases from J, with 13 bases between. The CDR3 nucleotides are TGTGCCAGCAGCGTAGGGTGGGCTAGCGCCACAGATACGCAGTATTTT. Its translation is CASSVGWASATDTQYF.

The chain employs TRBV7-2 and TRBJ1-3; 10 bases line up with TRBD1. The length of the CDR3 is 17 residues. The germline CDR1 and CDR2 sequences are SGHTA and FQGNSA. Unmatched junction bases numbered 5, after V lost 3 bases and J lost 0 bases. Here the CDR3 reads CASSLGTGDVSGNTIYF. DNA for the CDR3: TGTGCCAGCAGCTTGGGGACAGGGGATGTCTCTGGAAACACCATATATTTT.

This clone appeared once. The chain is built from TRBV30 and TRBJ1-6; possible D gene TRBD1, 6 bases. V was pared by 3 bases and J by 6 bases, with 9 bases between. Germline V gene lookup returns CDR1 GTSNPN and CDR2 SVGIG (reference sequence). This CDR3 spans 13 amino acids. The CDR3 DNA sequence: TGTGCCTGGAGGGGGGGCCCTAATTCACCCCTCCACTTT. It is translated as CAWRGGPNSPLHF. The full variable domain, in which reference TRBV30 and TRBJ1-6 provide the parts outside the CDR3, is SQTIHQWPATLVQPVGSPLSLECTVEGTSNPNLYWYRQAAGRGLQLLFYSVGIGQISSEVPQNLSASRPQDRQFILSSKKLLLSDSGFYLCAWRGGPNSPLHFGNGTRLTVT.

The CDR3 DNA reads as TGTGCCAGCAGCTTGGTTTCCGTACAAGAGACCCAGTACTTC. As protein: CASSLVSVQETQYF. The rearrangement joins TRBV5-4 to TRBJ2-5; D gene ambiguous. V was shortened by 0 bases and J by 2 bases, with 8 bases between the two germline ends. Germline V gene sequence: CDR1 SGHNT, CDR2 YYREEE (reference sequence). This CDR3 has 14 residues.

CDR3 in DNA: TGTGCCAGCAGTGGCCCCGGGCAACGTGGCTATGGCTACACCTTC. This translates into CASSGPGQRGYGYTF. This chain uses TRBV27 with TRBJ1-2; D is ambiguous. Trimming removed 5 bases from V and 4 bases from J, with 17 bases in between. This CDR3 has 15 residues. The germline V gene has CDR1 MNHEY and CDR2 SMNVEV (reference sequence).

This chain connects TRBV7-9 to TRBJ1-1; D is undetermined. The CDR3 spans 12 residues. V was shortened by 3 bases and J by 5 bases, with 7 bases between the two germline ends. The germline gives CDR1 SEHNR, CDR2 FQNEAQ (reference sequence). In DNA, the CDR3 is TGTGCCAGCAGCTTGTATGGGACTGAAGCTTTCTTT. Translation: CASSLYGTEAFF.

This sequence joins TRBV6-5 and TRBJ2-1; D call uncertain. Germline V gene sequence: CDR1 MNHEY, CDR2 SVGAGI. This CDR3 is built from 15 residues. The V end was cut by 4 bases, the J end by 4 bases, with 14 bases between. The CDR3 region has the DNA TGTGCCAGCAGTTCACGGCGCCCGAGGTACAATGAGCAGTTCTTC. Protein sequence: CASSSRRPRYNEQFF.